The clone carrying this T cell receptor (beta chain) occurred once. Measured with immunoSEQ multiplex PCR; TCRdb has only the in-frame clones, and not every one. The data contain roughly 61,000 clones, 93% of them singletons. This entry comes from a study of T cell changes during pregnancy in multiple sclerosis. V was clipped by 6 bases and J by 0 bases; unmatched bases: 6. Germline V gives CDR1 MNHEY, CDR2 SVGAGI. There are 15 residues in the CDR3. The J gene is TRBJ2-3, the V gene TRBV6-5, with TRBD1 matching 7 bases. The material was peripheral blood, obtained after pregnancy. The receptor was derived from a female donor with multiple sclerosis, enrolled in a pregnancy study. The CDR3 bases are TGTGCCAGCAGCGAACAGGGGAGTAGCACAGATACGCAGTATTTT. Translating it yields CASSEQGSSTDTQYF.